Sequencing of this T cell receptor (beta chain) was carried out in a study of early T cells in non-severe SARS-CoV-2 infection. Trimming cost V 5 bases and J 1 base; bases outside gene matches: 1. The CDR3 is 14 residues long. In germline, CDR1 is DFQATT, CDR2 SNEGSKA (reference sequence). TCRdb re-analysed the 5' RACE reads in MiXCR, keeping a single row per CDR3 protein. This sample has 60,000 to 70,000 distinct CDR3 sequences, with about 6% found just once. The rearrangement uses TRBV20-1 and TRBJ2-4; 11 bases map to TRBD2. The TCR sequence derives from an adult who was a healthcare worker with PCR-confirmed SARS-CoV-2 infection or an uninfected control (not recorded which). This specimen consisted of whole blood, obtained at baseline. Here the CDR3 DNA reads TGCAGTGCTGTAGCGGGGGGGGCCAAAAACATTCAGTACTTC. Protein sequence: CSAVAGGAKNIQYF.